Listed below are T cell receptor beta chains from one sample, sequenced in a study of T cell changes during pregnancy in multiple sclerosis. Sequenced by immunoSEQ multiplex PCR; TCRdb stores in-frame clones only, minus some. Of about 53,000 clones listed, over 90% are singletons. The sample was CD4+ T cells from peripheral blood mononuclear cells, taken in the third trimester of pregnancy. These receptors were collected from a female donor with multiple sclerosis, enrolled in a pregnancy study. Both conserved end residues are part of each CDR3. Each record gives: clone size, V gene, D gene, J gene, CDR3 DNA, CDR3 protein. D genes are given only for firm matches. Part of the rows lack a size; the others show once, few, many or a class for expanded clones.

clone_size: .; v_call: TRBV6-5; d_call: .; j_call: TRBJ1-5; cdr3_nt: TGTGCCAGCAGTCCCGGAGATCAGCCCCAGCATTTT; cdr3_aa: CASSPGDQPQHF
clone_size: .; v_call: TRBV10-3; d_call: TRBD1; j_call: TRBJ2-7; cdr3_nt: TGTGCCATCAGGGACAGGGGGCCAGGCGAGCAGTACTTC; cdr3_aa: CAIRDRGPGEQYF
clone_size: .; v_call: TRBV19; d_call: .; j_call: TRBJ1-2; cdr3_nt: TGTGCCAGTAGTATGGCAGGGGATGGCTACACCTTC; cdr3_aa: CASSMAGDGYTF
clone_size: .; v_call: TRBV7-6; d_call: .; j_call: TRBJ1-2; cdr3_nt: TGTGCCAGCAGCAACGGGGGGGGTGGCTACACCTTC; cdr3_aa: CASSNGGGGYTF
clone_size: .; v_call: TRBV30; d_call: .; j_call: TRBJ1-5; cdr3_nt: TGTGCCTGGAGTGTAGTAGGGGTCAGCAATCAGCCCCAGCATTTT; cdr3_aa: CAWSVVGVSNQPQHF
clone_size: .; v_call: TRBV5-6; d_call: TRBD2; j_call: TRBJ2-3; cdr3_nt: TGTGCCAGCAGCAGACTAGCGGGGGGCAAGGCAGATACGCAGTATTTT; cdr3_aa: CASSRLAGGKADTQYF
clone_size: .; v_call: TRBV28; d_call: .; j_call: TRBJ1-5; cdr3_nt: TGTGCCAGCAGTTTATCTTCCCGCAGGGATCAGCCCCAGCATTTT; cdr3_aa: CASSLSSRRDQPQHF
clone_size: .; v_call: TRBV5-4; d_call: TRBD1; j_call: TRBJ1-5; cdr3_nt: TGTGCCAGCAGCATGGACAGGGCTAGCAATCAGCCCCAGCATTTT; cdr3_aa: CASSMDRASNQPQHF
clone_size: .; v_call: TRBV7-3; d_call: TRBD1; j_call: TRBJ2-5; cdr3_nt: TGTGCCAGCAGCTCCGGACAGGGGCTAGGGGAGACCCAGTACTTC; cdr3_aa: CASSSGQGLGETQYF
clone_size: .; v_call: TRBV7-8; d_call: .; j_call: TRBJ1-1; cdr3_nt: TGTGCCAGCGGAAACGTGGGAGGGGGGGTGAACACTGAAGCTTTCTTT; cdr3_aa: CASGNVGGGVNTEAFF
clone_size: .; v_call: TRBV19; d_call: TRBD1; j_call: TRBJ1-1; cdr3_nt: TGTGCCAGTAGTACCCTGACAGGGGCGGCTGAAGCTTTCTTT; cdr3_aa: CASSTLTGAAEAFF
clone_size: .; v_call: TRBV7-9; d_call: .; j_call: TRBJ1-2; cdr3_nt: TGTGCCAGCAGCTTACCTCCGGGACTAGGATATGGCTACACCTTC; cdr3_aa: CASSLPPGLGYGYTF
clone_size: once; v_call: TRBV5-1; d_call: .; j_call: TRBJ2-2; cdr3_nt: TGCGCCAGCAGCCCGGACTCGATGAACACCGGGGAGCTGTTTTTT; cdr3_aa: CASSPDSMNTGELFF
clone_size: .; v_call: TRBV6-5; d_call: .; j_call: TRBJ1-1; cdr3_nt: TGTGCCAGCAGTTACGCAGGGGAGAACACTGAAGCTTTCTTT; cdr3_aa: CASSYAGENTEAFF
clone_size: .; v_call: TRBV7-2; d_call: TRBD2; j_call: TRBJ2-2; cdr3_nt: TGTGCCAGCAGCCTAACACCGGGACTACCCCCCGCCGGGGAGCTGTTTTTT; cdr3_aa: CASSLTPGLPPAGELFF
clone_size: .; v_call: TRBV2; d_call: TRBD1; j_call: TRBJ2-7; cdr3_nt: TGTGCCAGCAGTAAAGGACAGGGGGTCTCCTACGAGCAGTACTTC; cdr3_aa: CASSKGQGVSYEQYF
clone_size: .; v_call: TRBV10-2; d_call: .; j_call: TRBJ2-7; cdr3_nt: TGCGCCAGCAGTGAGTCTCAGGGGAATCACGAGCAGTACTTC; cdr3_aa: CASSESQGNHEQYF
clone_size: .; v_call: TRBV10-3; d_call: .; j_call: TRBJ2-5; cdr3_nt: TGTGCCATCAGCATTCAAGAGACCCAGTACTTC; cdr3_aa: CAISIQETQYF
clone_size: .; v_call: TRBV7-8; d_call: TRBD1; j_call: TRBJ1-5; cdr3_nt: TGTGCCAGCAGCTTACTGCGGGACAGACATCAGCCCCAGCATTTT; cdr3_aa: CASSLLRDRHQPQHF
clone_size: .; v_call: TRBV5-4; d_call: .; j_call: TRBJ1-2; cdr3_nt: TGTGCCAGCAGCTTGGCCGGCAGGGGCTATGGCTACACCTTC; cdr3_aa: CASSLAGRGYGYTF
clone_size: once; v_call: TRBV7-3; d_call: .; j_call: TRBJ2-2; cdr3_nt: TGTGCCAGCAGCTTACTCGGTGGGGCGGCTGTCGGGGAGCTGTTTTTT; cdr3_aa: CASSLLGGAAVGELFF
clone_size: .; v_call: TRBV6-5; d_call: .; j_call: TRBJ2-7; cdr3_nt: TGTGCCAGCAGTTTATATAGCGGACCTTCCCACTACGAGCAGTACTTC; cdr3_aa: CASSLYSGPSHYEQYF
clone_size: .; v_call: TRBV19; d_call: .; j_call: TRBJ1-4; cdr3_nt: TGTGCCAGTAGTATCCCCCGGCGTGAGGGAAAACTGTTTTTT; cdr3_aa: CASSIPRREGKLFF
clone_size: .; v_call: TRBV19; d_call: .; j_call: TRBJ1-1; cdr3_nt: TGTGCCAGTAGTTCAGTCGGGAGCCCGACTGAAGCTTTCTTT; cdr3_aa: CASSSVGSPTEAFF
clone_size: .; v_call: TRBV7-2; d_call: .; j_call: TRBJ1-1; cdr3_nt: TGTGCCAGCAGCCGGACAGCGGGGATGAACACTGAAGCTTTCTTT; cdr3_aa: CASSRTAGMNTEAFF
clone_size: .; v_call: TRBV5-4; d_call: .; j_call: TRBJ2-7; cdr3_nt: TGTGCCAGCAGCTTGGCAGGGAATCTGCCCGAGCAGTACTTC; cdr3_aa: CASSLAGNLPEQYF
clone_size: .; v_call: TRBV11-2; d_call: .; j_call: TRBJ1-2; cdr3_nt: TGTGCCAGCAGCGGGTGGACAGAAGCTAACTATGGCTACACCTTC; cdr3_aa: CASSGWTEANYGYTF
clone_size: .; v_call: TRBV7-2; d_call: .; j_call: TRBJ2-3; cdr3_nt: TGTGCCAGCAATCGGGCGGGGGCCGGCACAGATACGCAGTATTTT; cdr3_aa: CASNRAGAGTDTQYF
clone_size: .; v_call: TRBV4-1; d_call: TRBD2; j_call: TRBJ2-1; cdr3_nt: TGCGCCAGCAGCCGCGCAAGAGTCGGACTAGCGGGGGCCAATGAGCAGTTCTTC; cdr3_aa: CASSRARVGLAGANEQFF
clone_size: .; v_call: TRBV5-4; d_call: .; j_call: TRBJ2-5; cdr3_nt: TGTGCCAGCAGCTGGCCGGGACAACAAGAGACCCAGTACTTC; cdr3_aa: CASSWPGQQETQYF
clone_size: .; v_call: TRBV19; d_call: .; j_call: TRBJ2-6; cdr3_nt: TGTGCCAGTAGTATATCCCCTCTAGGAGTTTTGTACTCTGGGGCCAACGTCCTGACTTTC; cdr3_aa: CASSISPLGVLYSGANVLTF
clone_size: .; v_call: TRBV5-8; d_call: TRBD2; j_call: TRBJ2-7; cdr3_nt: TGTGCCAGCAGCTTGGGGCTAGCGGGGCGGCAGTACTTC; cdr3_aa: CASSLGLAGRQYF
clone_size: .; v_call: TRBV7-8; d_call: .; j_call: TRBJ1-1; cdr3_nt: TGTGCCAGCATGAGCCGGATTTGGGACAACCTGAACACTGAAGCTTTCTTT; cdr3_aa: CASMSRIWDNLNTEAFF